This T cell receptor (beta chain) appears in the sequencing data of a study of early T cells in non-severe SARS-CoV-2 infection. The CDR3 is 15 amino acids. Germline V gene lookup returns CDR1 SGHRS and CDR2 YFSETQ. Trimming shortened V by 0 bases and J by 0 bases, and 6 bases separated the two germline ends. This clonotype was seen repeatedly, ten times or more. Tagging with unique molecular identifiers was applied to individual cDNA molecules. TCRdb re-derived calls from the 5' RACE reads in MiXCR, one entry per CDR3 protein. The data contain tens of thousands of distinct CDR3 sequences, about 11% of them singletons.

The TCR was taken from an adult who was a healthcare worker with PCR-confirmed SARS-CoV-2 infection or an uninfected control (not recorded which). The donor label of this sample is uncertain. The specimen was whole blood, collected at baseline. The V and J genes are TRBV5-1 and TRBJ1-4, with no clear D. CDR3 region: CASSLAGATNEKLFF. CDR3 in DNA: TGCGCCAGCAGCTTGGCCGGAGCAACTAATGAAAAACTGTTTTTT.